What follows is one TCR beta chain and its context. These data belong to a study of technical replicates of blood from a few donors. Produced via immunoSEQ multiplex PCR; TCRdb's table is partial and in-frame only. The sample has roughly 90,000 clones, around 90% seen once. The receptor comes from a human donor in good health. Sequenced material: T cells isolated from PBMCs.

CDR3 loop: CAWSRGSAGGALETQYF. The DNA for the CDR3 is TGTGCCTGGAGCCGAGGGTCGGCAGGGGGCGCGTTGGAGACCCAGTACTTC. J is TRBJ2-5 and V is TRBV30; TRBD1 aligns across 8 bases. Per germline, CDR1 GTSNPN and CDR2 SVGIG (reference sequence). There are 17 residues in the CDR3. V was pared by 3 bases and J by 5 bases, with 17 bases of the junction left unmatched.